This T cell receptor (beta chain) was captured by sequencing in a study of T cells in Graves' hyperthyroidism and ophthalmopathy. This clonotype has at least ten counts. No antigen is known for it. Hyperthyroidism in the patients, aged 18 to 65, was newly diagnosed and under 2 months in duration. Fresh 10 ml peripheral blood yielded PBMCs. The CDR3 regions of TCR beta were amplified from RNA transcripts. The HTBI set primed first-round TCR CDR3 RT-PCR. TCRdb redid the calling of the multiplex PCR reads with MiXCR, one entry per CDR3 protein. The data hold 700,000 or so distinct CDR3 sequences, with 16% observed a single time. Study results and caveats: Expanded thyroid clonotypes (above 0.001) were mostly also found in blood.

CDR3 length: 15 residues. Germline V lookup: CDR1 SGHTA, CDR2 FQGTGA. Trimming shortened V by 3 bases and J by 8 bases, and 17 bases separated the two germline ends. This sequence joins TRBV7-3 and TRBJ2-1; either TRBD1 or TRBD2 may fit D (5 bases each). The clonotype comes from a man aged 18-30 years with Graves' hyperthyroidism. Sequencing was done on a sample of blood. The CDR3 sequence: CASSFQPGPLHEQFF. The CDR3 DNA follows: TGTGCCAGCAGCTTTCAACCGGGACCCCTACATGAGCAGTTCTTC.